The 19 T cell receptor beta chains presented below share a single source sample, sequenced in a study of Ad26.COV2.S vaccination and SARS-CoV-2 variants. Profiled with immunoSEQ multiplex PCR; TCRdb holds only in-frame clones, not every one. Found here are fewer than 600,000 clones, roughly nine tenths of them singletons; the top ten hold 1.5% to 2%. Treatment meaning: 19 received Ad26.COV2.S at low or high dose, single or two shots; several received placebo; per-sample allocation not given. Samples were taken on day 63 after the first vaccine or placebo injection. Sample: peripheral blood, taken in a trial of Ad26.COV2.S vaccine versus placebo. Source of these receptors: a person between 18 and 65 years old who received the Ad26.COV2.S COVID-19 vaccine or a placebo.

The chain has TRBV18 and TRBJ2-7; TRBD1 matches 7 bases. The trim removed 3 bases at V and 5 bases at J, leaving 10 bases unmatched. Germline CDR1 reads KGHSH; CDR2 reads LQKENI. This CDR3 comprises 15 residues. CDR3 in amino acids: CASSPRQGSLDEQYF. CDR3 bases: TGTGCCAGCTCACCCAGACAGGGTTCTTTGGACGAGCAGTACTTC.

This sequence joins TRBV19 and TRBJ1-2; D gene ambiguous. Trimming shortened V by 0 bases and J by 4 bases, and 15 bases separated the two germline ends. Germline values: CDR1 LNHDA, CDR2 SQIVND (reference sequence). The CDR3 has 16 amino acids. The CDR3 region is CASSIDGKGPVYGYTF. CDR3 in DNA: TGTGCCAGTAGTATAGACGGCAAAGGCCCGGTCTATGGCTACACCTTC.

V is TRBV5-1 and J is TRBJ2-5, with unresolved D. The length of the CDR3 is 13 residues. The V and J ends lost 1 base and 5 bases respectively, with 9 bases between them. Germline V CDR1 and CDR2: SGHRS, YFSETQ. The CDR3 DNA follows: TGCGCCAGCAGCTTGACCGGGTGGGAGACCCAGTACTTC. The encoded protein is CASSLTGWETQYF.

The gene calls are TRBV27 and TRBJ1-2, with 7 positions matching TRBD1. The CDR3 is 14 residues long. Germline CDR1 is MNHEY and CDR2 is SMNVEV (reference sequence). V dropped 3 bases and J dropped 4; count of bases not matched to a gene: 5. The CDR3 sequence: CASSFNRGPYGYTF. DNA of the CDR3: TGTGCCAGCAGTTTCAACAGGGGACCCTATGGCTACACCTTC.

The chain uses TRBV5-5 and TRBJ2-7; a weak D match, TRBD2 (6 bases). Trimming took 4 bases from V and 5 from J, leaving 13 bases between them. The CDR3 is 13 amino acids. Germline CDR1 SGHKS, CDR2 YYEKEE (reference sequence). The CDR3 sequence: CASSGGTGNEQYF. The CDR3 coding sequence is TGTGCCAGCAGCGGGGGGACCGGCAACGAGCAGTACTTC.

The chain links TRBV5-4 to TRBJ1-1; TRBD1 might be the D (5 bases). The CDR3 runs 15 residues. The V end was cut by 0 bases, the J end by 1 base, with 10 bases between. Germline values: CDR1 SGHNT, CDR2 YYREEE (reference sequence). CDR3 sequence: CASSLGGVSNTEAFF. The CDR3 DNA follows: TGTGCCAGCAGCTTGGGAGGGGTTTCGAACACTGAAGCTTTCTTT.

This chain connects TRBV5-4 to TRBJ2-5, with D tentatively TRBD1 (5 bases). This CDR3 is built from 16 residues. Trimming shortened V by 1 base and J by 5 bases, and 18 bases separated the two germline ends. The germline gives CDR1 SGHNT, CDR2 YYREEE (reference sequence). The CDR3 sequence: CASSLYLGTGRETQYF. DNA for the CDR3: TGTGCCAGCAGCTTGTACCTGGGTACAGGTCGGGAGACCCAGTACTTC.

This clone is a singleton in its sample. The chain employs TRBV6-6 and TRBJ2-1, with a tentative D call TRBD2 (6 bases). Per germline, CDR1 MNHNY and CDR2 SVGAGI (reference sequence). Trimming cost V 4 bases and J 2 bases, with 9 bases left between them. The CDR3 covers 14 residues. CDR3 in DNA: TGTGCCAGCAGTTTTGCGGGGCCCTACAATGAGCAGTTCTTC. It is translated as CASSFAGPYNEQFF.

The chain links TRBV7-9 to TRBJ2-1; 7 positions agree with TRBD1. The J segment lost 4 bases and the V segment lost 5 bases, leaving 8 bases of the junction unmatched. Germline lookup yields CDR1 SEHNR and CDR2 FQNEAQ (reference sequence). The length of the CDR3 is 15 residues. The CDR3 here is CASSATGTPYNEQFF. The CDR3 DNA reads as TGTGCCAGCAGCGCGACAGGGACCCCTTACAATGAGCAGTTCTTC.

The chain employs TRBV9 and TRBJ1-1, with no clear D. The CDR3 loop spans 15 amino acids. V dropped 2 bases and J dropped 0 bases, with 11 bases sitting between them. Per germline, CDR1 SGDLS and CDR2 YYNGEE. The CDR3 DNA follows: TGTGCCAGCAGCGTTCAAGGAGAGATGAACACTGAAGCTTTCTTT. This gives the protein CASSVQGEMNTEAFF. The whole variable domain, filled in from reference TRBV9 and TRBJ1-1, reads DSGVTQTPKHLITATGQRVTLRCSPRSGDLSVYWYQQSLDQGLQFLIQYYNGEERAKGNILERFSAQQFPDLHSELNLSSLELGDSALYFCASSVQGEMNTEAFFGQGTRLTVV.

The J gene is TRBJ1-5, the V gene TRBV19; D is uncertain. The CDR3 runs to 15 residues. V lost 6 bases to trimming and J lost 0 bases, with 12 bases between them. Looked up from germline, CDR1 is LNHDA and CDR2 is SQIVND (reference sequence). This CDR3 reads CASRVVLSSNQPQHF. Here the CDR3 DNA reads TGTGCCAGTAGGGTCGTGTTGTCTAGCAATCAGCCCCAGCATTTT.

This clone was picked up a small number of times. The chain combines TRBV28 with TRBJ1-5; D unclear. The CDR3 totals 15 residues. Per the germline V gene, CDR1 is MDHEN and CDR2 is SYDVKM. V gave up 5 bases and J gave up 3 bases, with 14 bases separating them. In nucleotides, the CDR3 is TGTGCCAGCAGTCTCTATAAACTTCCCAATCAGCCCCAGCATTTT. It specifies CASSLYKLPNQPQHF.

This sequence joins TRBV5-4 and TRBJ2-7; unclear D gene. The CDR3 length is 14 residues. Germline loops: CDR1 SGHNT, CDR2 YYREEE (reference sequence). Trimming cost V 2 bases and J 1 base, with 10 bases left between them. This CDR3 reads CASSFDVDSYEQYF. CDR3 DNA: TGTGCCAGCAGCTTTGATGTAGATTCCTACGAGCAGTACTTC.

This chain joins TRBV20-1 and TRBJ2-2; D remains unclear. V was pared by 3 bases and J by 0 bases, with 8 bases between. The CDR3 contains 14 residues. Germline assignment: CDR1 DFQATT and CDR2 SNEGSKA (reference sequence). CDR3 residues: CSASALANTGELFF. In DNA, the CDR3 is TGCAGTGCTAGTGCACTGGCGAACACCGGGGAGCTGTTTTTT.

The CDR3 sequence is CASGPDRTGGNTIYF. For the CDR3, the DNA is TGTGCCAGCGGGCCGGACAGGACGGGGGGAAACACCATATATTTT. The genes are TRBV28 and TRBJ1-3; 7 bases map to TRBD1. The V and J ends lost 8 bases and 4 bases, in that order; junction bases with no gene match: 11. CDR1 and CDR2 from the germline V gene are MDHEN and SYDVKM. This CDR3 contains 15 residues.

The chain couples TRBV20-1 to TRBJ2-7; the D gene is possibly TRBD1 (7 bases). V dropped 4 bases and J dropped 4 bases, with 8 bases sitting between them. The CDR3 runs 11 residues. CDR1 and CDR2 (germline): DFQATT, SNEGSKA (reference sequence). CDR3 protein: CSATGGYEQYF. The CDR3, as DNA: TGCAGTGCTACAGGGGGGTACGAGCAGTACTTC.

This chain connects TRBV29-1 to TRBJ1-1, with 8 positions matching TRBD1. The CDR3 is made up of 12 amino acids. Germline loops: CDR1 SQVTM, CDR2 ANQGSEA. V lost 7 bases to trimming and J lost 6 bases; unmatched junction nucleotides: 7. The CDR3 coding sequence is TGCAGCGCCGAGACAGGGGTTGCTGAAGCTTTCTTT. Translation: CSAETGVAEAFF.

This clone has a single count. This chain links TRBV27 with TRBJ2-3, with TRBD2 matching over 11 bases. CDR1 and CDR2 from the germline V gene are MNHEY and SMNVEV (reference sequence). The CDR3 contains 18 residues. V gave up 0 bases and J gave up 0 bases; unmatched junction bases: 5. CDR3: CASSLSLAGGLSTDTQYF. The CDR3 DNA reads TGTGCCAGCAGTTTATCCCTAGCGGGAGGTCTAAGCACAGATACGCAGTATTTT.

Comments on this clone: At one end the junction does not follow the germline gene, possibly because of a read error. The V and J genes are TRBV4-1 and TRBJ1-6; D gene ambiguous. The CDR3 length is 14 residues. The germline V gene has CDR1 MGHRA and CDR2 YSYEKL. As DNA, the CDR3 is TGCGCCAGCAGCAAAGACTCCTATAATTCACCCCTCCACTTT. Translation gives CASSKDSYNSPLHF.